The 7 T cell receptor beta chains presented below share a single source sample, sequenced in a study of T cells after yellow fever vaccination. TCRdb re-derived calls from the 5' RACE reads in MiXCR, one entry per CDR3 protein. The data show about 210,000 distinct CDR3 sequences, approximately 6.3% seen once. The sample consisted of CD4+ T cells sorted from PBMCs, taken on the day of the yellow fever booster vaccination. These receptors all come from a man aged 25-40 years who received the YFV17D yellow fever vaccine.

The table lists this clonotype with a few counts. The genes are TRBV7-3 and TRBJ2-2; D unclear. This CDR3 has 13 amino acids. Deletions cut 5 bases from V and 6 bases from J, with 10 bases between. From germline, CDR1 is SGHTA and CDR2 FQGTGA. CDR3 coding DNA: TGTGCCAGCAGCGCCTCAACCGCCGGGGAGCTGTTTTTT. Its translation: CASSASTAGELFF.

This clonotype was detected only a few times. The J gene is TRBJ1-3, the V gene TRBV20-1, with 7 bases that match TRBD1. J was trimmed by 4 bases and V by 6 bases; bases with no gene match: 9. The germline gives CDR1 DFQATT, CDR2 SNEGSKA (reference sequence). CDR3 size: 14 residues. The CDR3 sequence: CSAAIYRGGNTIYF. CDR3 DNA sequence: TGCAGTGCCGCGATATACAGGGGAGGAAACACCATATATTTT.

This clonotype has at least ten counts. DNA of the CDR3: TGCGCCAGCAGCTATGGAAATTGGGACAATGAGCAGTTCTTC. As protein: CASSYGNWDNEQFF. The chain combines TRBV5-1 with TRBJ2-1; D is unclear. Trimming pared 3 bases from V and 5 bases from J, leaving 12 bases between. In germline, CDR1 is SGHRS, CDR2 YFSETQ. The CDR3 covers 14 residues. The full variable domain, rest sourced from reference TRBV5-1 and TRBJ2-1, is KAGVTQTPRYLIKTRGQQVTLSCSPISGHRSVSWYQQTPGQGLQFLFEYFSETQRNKGNFPGRFSGRQFSNSRSEMNVSTLELGDSALYLCASSYGNWDNEQFFGPGTRLTVL.

This clonotype has more than one count but fewer than ten. The CDR3 is CSARRAGLLKGSNQPQHF. The CDR3 DNA reads TGCAGTGCCCGCCGTGCCGGGCTCCTTAAGGGAAGCAATCAGCCCCAGCATTTT. The V call is TRBV20-1, the J call TRBJ1-5; the D is unclear. The CDR3 length is 18 residues. Trimming shortened V by 6 bases and J by 1 base, and 25 bases separated the two germline ends. The germline V gene has CDR1 DFQATT and CDR2 SNEGSKA (reference sequence).

CDR3 in amino acids: CASSPPGLAVINEQFF. The CDR3 region has the DNA TGTGCCAGCAGCCCCCCGGGACTAGCGGTTATAAATGAGCAGTTCTTC. The rearrangement joins TRBV7-2 to TRBJ2-1; 11 bases match TRBD2. CDR3 length equals 16 residues. V was pared by 5 bases and J by 7 bases, with 10 bases of the junction left unmatched. Germline V gene lookup returns CDR1 SGHTA and CDR2 FQGNSA.

In its sample, this clonotype was seen a few times. This chain uses TRBV7-2 with TRBJ2-3; 7 nucleotides align to TRBD2. This CDR3 has 15 residues. After removal of 8 bases from V and 2 bases from J, the junction contained 10 bases not matched to a gene. Germline V gives CDR1 SGHTA, CDR2 FQGNSA. The CDR3 loop reads CASSPPSGPTDTQYF. CDR3 nucleotide sequence: TGTGCCAGCTCGCCGCCTAGCGGCCCCACAGATACGCAGTATTTT.

The gene calls are TRBV10-3 and TRBJ1-1; 8 bases fit TRBD1. V lost 0 bases to trimming and J lost 5 bases; unmatched junction nucleotides: 5. The CDR3 covers 15 residues. From germline, CDR1 is ENHRY and CDR2 SYGVKD. The CDR3 DNA reads TGTGCCATCAGTGAGTCATACAGGGGGAGGACTGAAGCTTTCTTT. Protein sequence: CAISESYRGRTEAFF.